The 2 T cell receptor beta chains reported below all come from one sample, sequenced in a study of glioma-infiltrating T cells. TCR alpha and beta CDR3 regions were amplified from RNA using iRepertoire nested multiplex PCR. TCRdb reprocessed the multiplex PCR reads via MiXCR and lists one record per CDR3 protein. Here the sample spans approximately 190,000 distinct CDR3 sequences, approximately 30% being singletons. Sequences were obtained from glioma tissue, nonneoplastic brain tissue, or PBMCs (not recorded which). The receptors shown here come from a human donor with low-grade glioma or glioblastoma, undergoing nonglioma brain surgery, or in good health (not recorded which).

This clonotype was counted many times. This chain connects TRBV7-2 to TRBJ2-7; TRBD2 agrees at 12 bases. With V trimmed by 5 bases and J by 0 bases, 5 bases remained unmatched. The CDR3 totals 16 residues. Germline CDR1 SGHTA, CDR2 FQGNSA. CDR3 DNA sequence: TGTGCCAGCAGCGTCACTAGCGGGAGGTCCTCCTACGAGCAGTACTTC. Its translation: CASSVTSGRSSYEQYF.

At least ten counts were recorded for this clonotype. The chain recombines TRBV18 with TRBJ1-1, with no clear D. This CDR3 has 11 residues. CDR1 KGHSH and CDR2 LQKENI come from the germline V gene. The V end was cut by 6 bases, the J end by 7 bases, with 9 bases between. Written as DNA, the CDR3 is TGTGCCAGCTCTCGGGAATTTGAAGCTTTCTTT. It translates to CASSREFEAFF. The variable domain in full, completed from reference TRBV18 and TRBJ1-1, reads NAGVMQNPRHLVRRRGQEARLRCSPMKGHSHVYWYRQLPEEGLKFMVYLQKENIIDESGMPKERFSAEFPKEGPSILRIQQVVRGDSAAYFCASSREFEAFFGQGTRLTVV.